The next 15 T cell receptor beta chains were all read from a single sample in a study of cytomegalovirus exposure and HLA in healthy donors. Use of 60 Vbeta and 13 Jbeta primers characterized the PCR. The assay was immunoSEQ multiplex PCR, and TCRdb's table has in-frame clones only and misses some. The top ten hold less than 4.5% of the sample, which has roughly 120,000 clones, about 70% seen once. Sequencing was done on a sample of PBMCs. Receptors originate from a woman in her forties in good health and CMV-seronegative.

The rearrangement joins TRBV5-1 to TRBJ2-4, with 11 bases that match TRBD1. The CDR3 length is 15 residues. Germline CDR1 and CDR2: SGHRS and YFSETQ. V lost 3 bases to trimming and J lost 8 bases; unmatched junction nucleotides: 7. As DNA, the CDR3 is TGCGCCAGCAGCTCTGCCGGGACAGGGGGGGACATTCAGTACTTC. Its translation: CASSSAGTGGDIQYF.

The chain couples TRBV7-3 to TRBJ2-2, with unresolved D. The CDR3 sequence is 14 residues long. Germline V gene data show CDR1 as SGHTA and CDR2 as FQGTGA. V dropped 4 bases and J dropped 6 bases, with 12 bases sitting between them. CDR3 sequence reads: CASSSRTAPGELFF. The DNA for the CDR3 is TGTGCCAGCAGCTCCCGAACAGCTCCCGGGGAGCTGTTTTTT. Filled out from reference TRBV7-3 and TRBJ2-2, the complete variable domain reads GAGVSQTPSNKVTEKGKYVELRCDPISGHTALYWYRQSLGQGPEFLIYFQGTGAADDSGLPNDRFFAVRPEGSVSTLKIQRTERGDSAVYLCASSSRTAPGELFFGEGSRLTVL.

CDR3 residues: CASSPGQDTEAFF. CDR3 nucleotides: TGTGCCAGCTCACCAGGACAAGACACTGAAGCTTTCTTT. The chain couples TRBV18 to TRBJ1-1; a possible D gene is TRBD1 (5 bases). This CDR3 comprises 13 residues. CDR1 and CDR2 (germline): KGHSH, LQKENI. V was shortened by 2 bases and J by 3 bases, with 7 bases between the two germline ends.

This clone was observed a handful of times. V is TRBV4-1 and J is TRBJ2-5; D is possibly TRBD1 (6 bases). This CDR3 spans 14 amino acids. Germline V gene data show CDR1 as MGHRA and CDR2 as YSYEKL. V was trimmed by 0 bases and J by 5 bases, leaving 10 bases between them. As DNA, the CDR3 is TGCGCCAGCAGCCAAGAAGGGGGTTGGGAGACCCAGTACTTC. Translation gives CASSQEGGWETQYF.

The chain carries TRBV5-5 and TRBJ2-5; a weak D match, TRBD1 (6 bases). The J call is uncertain, as TRBJ2-7 better fits the DNA end. Germline assignment: CDR1 SGHKS and CDR2 YYEKEE (reference sequence). This CDR3 is built from 15 residues. CDR3 sequence: CASSLDRALSYEQYF. Written as DNA, the CDR3 is TGTGCCAGCAGCTTGGACAGGGCGTTATCCTACGAGCAGTACTTC.

The CDR3 protein is CASRRQGGYEKLFF. The CDR3 DNA sequence: TGTGCCAGCAGACGACAGGGCGGCTATGAAAAACTGTTTTTT. The chain employs TRBV7-2 and TRBJ1-4; 7 bases agree with TRBD1. CDR1 is SGHTA and CDR2 is FQGNSA in the germline V gene. Unmatched junction bases numbered 7, after V lost 6 bases and J lost 6 bases. This CDR3 is 14 amino acids long.

V is TRBV11-3 and J is TRBJ2-2; tentatively, D is TRBD2 (5 bases). The CDR3 sequence is 14 residues long. Trimming removed 3 bases from V and 4 bases from J, with 9 bases in between. CDR1 and CDR2 from the germline V gene are SGHNT and YENEEA. The CDR3 here is CASSLRAATGELFF. The CDR3 coding sequence is TGTGCCAGCAGCTTGAGGGCGGCCACCGGGGAGCTGTTTTTT.

V and J are TRBV9 and TRBJ2-1, with 9 bases aligning to TRBD1. The germline V gene encodes CDR1 SGDLS and CDR2 YYNGEE. Germline trimming cut 4 bases from V and 5 bases from J; bases unmatched to any gene: 4. This CDR3 comprises 14 residues. CDR3 nucleotide sequence: TGTGCCAGCAGCAGTTGGACAGGGGACAATGAGCAGTTCTTC. The encoded protein is CASSSWTGDNEQFF.

The chain is built from TRBV9 and TRBJ2-1, with a possible D match to TRBD2 (5 bases). Per the germline V gene, CDR1 is SGDLS and CDR2 is YYNGEE. V was clipped by 0 bases and J by 6 bases, with 19 bases between them. The CDR3 is 17 residues long. DNA of the CDR3: TGTGCCAGCAGCGTAGGAGGAGGTCGAGCTTTGATCAATGAGCAGTTCTTC. Translated, it gives CASSVGGGRALINEQFF.

This sequence joins TRBV6-5 and TRBJ1-1; D ambiguous. Germline CDR1 and CDR2: MNHEY and SVGAGI. This CDR3 comprises 14 residues. Trimming took off 2 bases at V and 7 bases at J, with 14 bases between the two ends. The CDR3 spells CASSYDVRGYEAFF. The CDR3 DNA is TGTGCCAGCAGTTACGACGTCAGAGGCTATGAAGCTTTCTTT.

The chain has TRBV4-3 and TRBJ2-3; D might be TRBD1 (5 bases). Trimming removed 2 bases from V and 6 bases from J, with 21 bases in between. CDR1 and CDR2 from the germline V gene are LGHNA and YSLEER. This CDR3 region has 17 residues. CDR3 coding DNA: TGCGCCAGCAGCCAATCGTTTGCAGGGCCGGACGGGGATACGCAGTATTTT. It encodes CASSQSFAGPDGDTQYF.

This chain connects TRBV5-1 to TRBJ2-5; 7 nucleotides agree with TRBD2. The assigned J gene may be wrong: the sequence end matches TRBJ2-7 better. Germline assignment: CDR1 SGHRS and CDR2 YFSETQ. The CDR3 totals 18 residues. CDR3 loop: CASSYASGVGGSRYEQYF. Here the CDR3 DNA reads TGCGCCAGCAGCTACGCTTCTGGCGTAGGCGGGAGTAGATACGAGCAGTACTTC.

This chain uses TRBV5-1 with TRBJ2-7, with 10 bases matching TRBD2. From germline, CDR1 is SGHRS and CDR2 YFSETQ. The length of the CDR3 is 14 residues. V trimming: 3 bases; J trimming: 9 bases; junction bases outside the gene matches: 9. This CDR3 is CASSSGASGSGQYF. In DNA, the CDR3 is TGCGCCAGCAGCTCCGGGGCTAGCGGGAGTGGGCAGTACTTC.

The chain is built from TRBV23-1 and TRBJ2-7; D not certain. TRBV23-1 is reported as an ORF; its role is uncertain. The CDR3 is 14 amino acids. V was clipped by 0 bases and J by 3 bases, with 9 bases between them. The CDR3 here is CASSQSWYGYEQYF. In DNA form, the CDR3 reads TGCGCCAGCAGTCAATCGTGGTACGGCTACGAGCAGTACTTC.

This chain connects TRBV5-6 to TRBJ1-6; TRBD1 matches at 10 bases. The CDR3 sequence is 14 residues long. Germline V CDR1 and CDR2: SGHDT, YYEEEE. J lost 9 bases, V lost 2 bases, and 2 bases had no gene match. The CDR3 is CASSFRTGGSPLHF. In DNA form, the CDR3 reads TGTGCCAGCAGCTTCCGGACAGGGGGTTCACCCCTCCACTTT.